This T cell receptor (beta chain) was profiled in a study of graft-versus-host responses after intestinal transplantation. V dropped 7 bases and J dropped 6 bases, with 16 bases sitting between them. This CDR3 spans 13 amino acids. Germline V CDR1 and CDR2: MNHNY, SVGAGI (reference sequence). Produced via immunoSEQ multiplex PCR; TCRdb's table is partial and in-frame only. In the table there are 84,000 or so clones, around 93% of which are singletons. With respect to this clone: Its specificity is not known.

This material consisted of unstimulated CD8+ T cells sorted from spleen or lymph node cells, taken before transplant. V gene TRBV6-6 combines with J gene TRBJ2-7, with a weak D call TRBD1 (6 bases). The clonotype was recovered from a human donor who was the organ donor for an intestinal transplant. The CDR3 sequence: CASMGATRSEQYF. The CDR3 coding sequence is TGTGCCAGCATGGGGGCGACCCGGAGCGAGCAGTACTTC.